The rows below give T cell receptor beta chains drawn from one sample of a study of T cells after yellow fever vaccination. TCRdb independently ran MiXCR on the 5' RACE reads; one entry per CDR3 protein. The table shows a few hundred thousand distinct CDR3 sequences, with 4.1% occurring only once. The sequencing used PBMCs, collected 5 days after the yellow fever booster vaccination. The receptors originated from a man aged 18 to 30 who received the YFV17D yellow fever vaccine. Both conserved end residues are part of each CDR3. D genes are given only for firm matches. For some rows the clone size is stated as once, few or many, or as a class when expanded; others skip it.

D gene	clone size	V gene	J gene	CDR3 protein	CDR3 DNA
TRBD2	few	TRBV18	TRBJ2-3	CASSPRASGGAGTDTQYF	TGTGCCAGCTCACCGCGAGCTAGCGGGGGGGCCGGCACAGATACGCAGTATTTT
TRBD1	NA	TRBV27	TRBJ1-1	CASSSGGGAFF	TGTGCCAGCAGTTCAGGGGGAGGAGCTTTCTTT
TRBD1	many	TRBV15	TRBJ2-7	CATSSLDRSYSYEQYF	TGTGCCACCAGCAGTCTGGACAGGTCCTACTCCTACGAGCAGTACTTC
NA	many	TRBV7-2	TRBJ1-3	CASSLVDMSSGNTIYF	TGTGCCAGCAGCTTAGTGGACATGAGCTCTGGAAACACCATATATTTT
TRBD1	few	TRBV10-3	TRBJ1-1	CATNPGTVMNTEAFF	TGTGCCACAAATCCCGGGACAGTCATGAACACTGAAGCTTTCTTT
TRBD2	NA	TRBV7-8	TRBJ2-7	CASSPGGVSYEQYF	TGTGCCAGCAGCCCGGGGGGGGTCTCCTACGAGCAGTACTTC
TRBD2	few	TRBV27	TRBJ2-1	CASSWTSGGLNEQFF	TGTGCCAGCAGTTGGACTAGCGGGGGCCTGAATGAGCAGTTCTTC
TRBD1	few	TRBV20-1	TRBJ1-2	CSARARQGGNYGYTF	TGCAGTGCTAGAGCCCGACAGGGGGGAAACTATGGCTACACCTTC
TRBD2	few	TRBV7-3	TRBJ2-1	CASSLLAGANNEQFF	TGTGCCAGCAGCCTACTAGCGGGGGCAAACAATGAGCAGTTCTTC
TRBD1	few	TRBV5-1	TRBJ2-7	CASSDGQGAYEQYF	TGCGCCAGCAGCGACGGACAGGGGGCCTACGAGCAGTACTTC
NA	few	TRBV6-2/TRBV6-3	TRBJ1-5	CASSYFGSQPQHF	TGTGCCAGCAGTTATTTCGGTTCTCAGCCCCAGCATTTT
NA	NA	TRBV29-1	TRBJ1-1	CSVDGVAEAFF	TGCAGCGTTGATGGTGTAGCTGAAGCTTTCTTT
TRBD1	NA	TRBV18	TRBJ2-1	CASSPGGTRGNEQFF	TGTGCCAGCTCCCCAGGGGGCACGAGGGGGAATGAGCAGTTCTTC
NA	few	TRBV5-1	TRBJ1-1	CASSLVGLGDTEAFF	TGCGCCAGCAGCTTGGTGGGGCTAGGAGACACTGAAGCTTTCTTT
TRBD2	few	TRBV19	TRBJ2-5	CASTLQHSGGAGETQYF	TGTGCCAGTACGCTCCAGCACAGCGGGGGGGCAGGGGAGACCCAGTACTTC
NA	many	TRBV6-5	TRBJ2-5	CASTIEAGRGETQYF	TGTGCCAGCACGATCGAAGCTGGCCGTGGAGAGACCCAGTACTTC
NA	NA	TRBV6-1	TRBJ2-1	CASSVIVAVYNEQFF	TGTGCCAGCAGTGTCATAGTGGCGGTGTACAATGAGCAGTTCTTC
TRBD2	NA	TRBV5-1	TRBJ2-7	CASSLAVAGPYEQYF	TGCGCCAGCAGCTTGGCGGTAGCGGGGCCCTACGAGCAGTACTTC
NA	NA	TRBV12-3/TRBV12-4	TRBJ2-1	CASSFSGREQFF	TGTGCCAGCAGTTTTTCGGGACGGGAGCAGTTCTTC
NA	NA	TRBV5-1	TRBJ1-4	CASSIGSSTNEKLFF	TGCGCCAGCAGCATTGGATCTTCAACTAATGAAAAACTGTTTTTT
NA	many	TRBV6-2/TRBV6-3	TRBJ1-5	CASSYRERYSNQPQHF	TGTGCCAGCAGTTACAGGGAACGGTATAGCAATCAGCCCCAGCATTTT
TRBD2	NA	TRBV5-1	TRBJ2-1	CASSFGGAENEQFF	TGCGCCAGCAGCTTCGGGGGGGCCGAGAATGAGCAGTTCTTC
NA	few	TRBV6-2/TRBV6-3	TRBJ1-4	CASRRDSISTNEKLFF	TGTGCCAGCAGGCGGGACTCTATATCCACTAATGAAAAACTGTTTTTT
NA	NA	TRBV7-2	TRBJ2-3	CASSPRGGVSPTQYF	TGTGCCAGCAGCCCCCGAGGGGGGGTGTCCCCTACGCAGTATTTT
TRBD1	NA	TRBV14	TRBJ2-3	CASSLDSGTGKRDTQYF	TGTGCCAGCAGCCTAGATTCCGGGACAGGGAAAAGGGATACGCAGTATTTT
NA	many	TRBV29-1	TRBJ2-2	CSVDQGRPGELFF	TGCAGCGTTGATCAGGGGAGGCCCGGGGAGCTGTTTTTT
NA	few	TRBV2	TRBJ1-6	CASLLQGGNSPLHF	TGTGCCAGCTTATTACAGGGTGGTAATTCACCCCTCCACTTT